The present entry profiles one TCR beta chain with its context. This entry belongs to a study of CD8 T cells in Susac syndrome. Random hexamers served to reverse transcribe roughly 0.45 to 1 ug RNA. The method of amplification for TCR beta CDR3 was immunoSEQ multiplex PCR, covering 54 Vbeta and 13 Jbeta. MiXCR, applied by TCRdb to the immunoSEQ multiplex PCR reads, yields one record per CDR3 protein. Among under 200,000 distinct CDR3 sequences, 90% to 95% were seen once, and the ten largest hold 0.16%. Control patients had untreated stable or active relapsing-remitting multiple sclerosis by revised McDonald criteria. CDR3 length: 13 residues. CDR1 and CDR2 from the germline V gene are SQVTM and ANQGSEA. The V and J ends lost 7 bases and 6 bases respectively, with 19 bases between them.

The genes are TRBV29-1 and TRBJ2-7; possible D gene TRBD2, 7 bases. Sample: CD8+ T cells from PBMCs. The receptor comes from a human donor with multiple sclerosis. CDR3 coding DNA: TGCAGCGCCGCCACGGGGGGCTCTTTCGAGCAGTACTTC. This gives the protein CSAATGGSFEQYF.